This is a list of T cell receptor beta chains from one sample in a study of early T cells in non-severe SARS-CoV-2 infection. MiXCR, applied by TCRdb to the 5' RACE reads, yields one record per CDR3 protein. Among some 83,000 distinct CDR3 sequences, 8% to 13% were seen once, and the ten largest hold over 7.5%. The sequenced sample was whole blood, obtained at baseline. These receptors came from an adult who was a healthcare worker with PCR-confirmed SARS-CoV-2 infection or an uninfected control (not recorded which). Each CDR3 is given with its conserved first and last residue. Each record gives: CDR3 DNA, CDR3 protein, clone size, V gene, D gene, J gene. A D gene is named only where the DNA matches it firmly. The size entry is marked missing in some rows and otherwise reads once, few, many or a size class.

CDR3nt: TGTGCCAGCATCATGAGCCTCCAGGTCACTGAAGCTTTCTTT
CDR3aa: CASIMSLQVTEAFF
abundance: .
v_gene: TRBV28
d_gene: .
j_gene: TRBJ1-1

CDR3nt: TGCGCCAGCAGCCAAGACGGGGCAGGGGAAGTTTACGAGCAGTACTTC
CDR3aa: CASSQDGAGEVYEQYF
abundance: many
v_gene: TRBV4-1
d_gene: .
j_gene: TRBJ2-7

CDR3nt: TGCGCCAGCAGCCGGGAGGGCCAAACCTACGAGCAGTACTTC
CDR3aa: CASSREGQTYEQYF
abundance: few
v_gene: TRBV5-1
d_gene: TRBD2
j_gene: TRBJ2-7

CDR3nt: TGCAGTGCTAGTAACGGACTCGGTAACAATGAGCAGTTCTTC
CDR3aa: CSASNGLGNNEQFF
abundance: .
v_gene: TRBV20-1
d_gene: .
j_gene: TRBJ2-1

CDR3nt: TGCGCCAGCAGCTTGCTGCCAAGCGGGAGCTCCTACAATGAGCAGTTCTTC
CDR3aa: CASSLLPSGSSYNEQFF
abundance: few
v_gene: TRBV5-1
d_gene: TRBD2
j_gene: TRBJ2-1

CDR3nt: TGTGTCAGCGCCAGGGGCCCACACGAGCAGTACTTC
CDR3aa: CVSARGPHEQYF
abundance: few
v_gene: TRBV28
d_gene: .
j_gene: TRBJ2-7

CDR3nt: TGTGCCAGCAGCCCCGGGACCCTGAACACTGAAGCTTTCTTT
CDR3aa: CASSPGTLNTEAFF
abundance: few
v_gene: TRBV28
d_gene: .
j_gene: TRBJ1-1

CDR3nt: TGTGCCAGCAGCTTAGCGCTCCTAGCGGGAGTGCATGAGCAGTTCTTC
CDR3aa: CASSLALLAGVHEQFF
abundance: .
v_gene: TRBV7-6
d_gene: TRBD2
j_gene: TRBJ2-1

CDR3nt: TGTGCCAGCAGCTTCATCCTCGCAGGGGAGCTGTTTTTT
CDR3aa: CASSFILAGELFF
abundance: .
v_gene: TRBV7-9
d_gene: .
j_gene: TRBJ2-2

CDR3nt: TGTGCCAGCACTCAGACAGGGAGGGGATATGAGCAGTTCTTC
CDR3aa: CASTQTGRGYEQFF
abundance: .
v_gene: TRBV6-2/TRBV6-3
d_gene: .
j_gene: TRBJ2-1

CDR3nt: TGCGCCAGCAGCCAAGTCGAAGGGACCAATCAGCCCCAGCATTTT
CDR3aa: CASSQVEGTNQPQHF
abundance: .
v_gene: TRBV4-1
d_gene: .
j_gene: TRBJ1-5

CDR3nt: TGTGCCAGTATCAAGTCCGGGACTAGCGGCGACAATGAGCAGTTCTTC
CDR3aa: CASIKSGTSGDNEQFF
abundance: .
v_gene: TRBV19
d_gene: TRBD2
j_gene: TRBJ2-1